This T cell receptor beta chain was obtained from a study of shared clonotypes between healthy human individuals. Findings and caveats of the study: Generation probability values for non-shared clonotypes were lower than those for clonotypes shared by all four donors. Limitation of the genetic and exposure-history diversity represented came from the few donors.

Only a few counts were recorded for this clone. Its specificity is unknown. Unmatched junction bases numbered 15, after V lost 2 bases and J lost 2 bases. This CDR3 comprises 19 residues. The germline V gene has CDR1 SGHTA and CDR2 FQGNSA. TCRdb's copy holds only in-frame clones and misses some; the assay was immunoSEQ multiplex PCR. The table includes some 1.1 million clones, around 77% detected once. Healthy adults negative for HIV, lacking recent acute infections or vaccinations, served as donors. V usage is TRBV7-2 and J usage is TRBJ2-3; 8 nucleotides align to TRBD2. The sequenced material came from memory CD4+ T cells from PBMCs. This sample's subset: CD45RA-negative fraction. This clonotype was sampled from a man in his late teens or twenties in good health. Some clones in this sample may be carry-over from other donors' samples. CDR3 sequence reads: CASSLRSGSQEPPTDTQYF. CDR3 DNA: TGTGCCAGCAGCTTACGAAGCGGGAGTCAAGAACCTCCCACAGATACGCAGTATTTT.